This TCR beta chain was identified during a study of blood T cell repertoires in COVID-19. Sequenced by immunoSEQ multiplex PCR; TCRdb stores in-frame clones only, minus some. Of about 530,000 clones listed, roughly nine tenths are singletons. The CDR3 consists of 16 residues. V was pared by 5 bases and J by 13 bases, with 24 bases between. Germline values: CDR1 SGHTA, CDR2 FQGTGA. What was sequenced was peripheral blood. This sequence was found in a woman aged 45 to 65 with COVID-19, enrolled during active disease. This chain connects TRBV7-3 to TRBJ1-6; no clear D gene. Written as DNA, the CDR3 is TGTGCCAGCAGCCCGCCGAATAAAAACAATGGCCCCCCCCTCCACTTT. This codes for CASSPPNKNNGPPLHF.